A single sample gave rise to the 10 T cell receptor beta chains below, sequenced in a study of human T cells and chemical hapten exposure (dated by TCRdb to the early 2020s). During library preparation, unique molecular identifiers were attached to individual cDNA molecules so that TCRs could be counted quantitatively and reproducibly. The raw public data were reprocessed by TCRdb itself: fastp quality trimming at Q25, MiXCR clonotype calling, in-frame beta chains only. When rows share a CDR3 protein, they turn into one entry using the most common DNA and genes. In this sample the table shows some 260 distinct CDR3 sequences, around 57% of which occur a single time. The leading ten clones occupy 12% to 15% of the sample. Total RNA was extracted from unfractionated whole blood that had been collected in Tempus Blood RNA tubes. Sequencing was carried out using whole blood. The receptors shown here come from a human donor who had alopecia or was a healthy volunteer (not recorded which). Some clones in this sample may be carry-over from other donors' samples. This table probably holds off-target reads from a library built for another chain.

This chain connects TRBV18 to TRBJ1-5, with unresolved D. The CDR3 covers 15 residues. Per germline, CDR1 KGHSH and CDR2 LQKENI. Trimming stripped 3 bases from V and 8 bases from J, with 17 bases between. CDR3 in amino acids: CASSPTREGNEPQHF. The CDR3 DNA follows: TGTGCCAGCTCACCTACTCGGGAGGGTAATGAGCCCCAGCATTTT.

This clonotype has only one observation. This chain uses TRBV29-1 with TRBJ2-7; the D gene is possibly TRBD2 (6 bases). With 2 bases removed from V and 7 bases from J, the gap between germline ends came to 12 bases. This CDR3 comprises 12 residues. Per germline, CDR1 SQVTM and CDR2 ANQGSEA. Written as DNA, the CDR3 is TGCAGCGTTGAACTAAGGCGGGGTGAGCAGTACTTC. This sequence encodes CSVELRRGEQYF.

V gene TRBV6-5 combines with J gene TRBJ1-4; 10 nucleotides agree with TRBD1. V lost 9 bases to trimming and J lost 7 bases; unmatched junction nucleotides: 11. The CDR3 has 15 residues. Germline CDR1 MNHEY, CDR2 SVGAGI. CDR3 amino acids: CASTGTGAAGEKLFF. CDR3 DNA sequence: TGTGCCAGTACCGGGACAGGGGCCGCAGGTGAAAAACTGTTTTTT.

A few counts support this clonotype. CDR3 bases: TGCAGCGTGAGTTCTGCCGGCCCCGGGGAGCTGTTTTTT. Its translation is CSVSSAGPGELFF. The chain recombines TRBV29-1 with TRBJ2-2, with D unresolved. The CDR3 extends over 13 amino acids. Germline loops: CDR1 SQVTM, CDR2 ANQGSEA. V lost 6 bases to trimming and J lost 6 bases, with 14 bases between them.

The gene calls are TRBV5-4 and TRBJ2-2; perhaps TRBD1 as D (6 bases). This CDR3 contains 15 residues. With 0 bases removed from V and 2 bases from J, the gap between germline ends came to 8 bases. Germline V gene sequence: CDR1 SGHNT, CDR2 YYREEE (reference sequence). CDR3 sequence (DNA): TGTGCCAGCAGCTTGGACAGGGCCAACACCGGGGAGCTGTTTTTT. Protein product: CASSLDRANTGELFF.

The chain has TRBV29-1 and TRBJ2-1; 7 bases are shared with TRBD1. Losses at the gene ends were 7 bases for V and 7 bases for J; bases not matched to a gene: 13. This CDR3 region has 14 residues. Per the germline V gene, CDR1 is SQVTM and CDR2 is ANQGSEA. The CDR3 is CSAHRTGTGNEQFF. The CDR3 DNA reads as TGCAGCGCCCATCGGACAGGTACAGGGAATGAGCAGTTCTTC.

The rearrangement joins TRBV18 to TRBJ2-3; a possible D gene is TRBD2 (5 bases). The CDR3 has 13 residues. The germline V gene encodes CDR1 KGHSH and CDR2 LQKENI. V was shortened by 2 bases and J by 5 bases, with 8 bases between the two germline ends. The CDR3 nucleotides read TGTGCCAGCTCACCAGGGAGTGGAGATACGCAGTATTTT. This sequence encodes CASSPGSGDTQYF.

V gene TRBV29-1 combines with J gene TRBJ2-4; no definite D call. V was shortened by 0 bases and J by 3 bases, with 3 bases between the two germline ends. Germline V CDR1 and CDR2: SQVTM, ANQGSEA. The length of the CDR3 is 12 residues. The CDR3 DNA follows: TGCAGCGTTGAAGATCACAAAAACATTCAGTACTTC. Protein sequence: CSVEDHKNIQYF.

This rearrangement joins TRBV7-6 to TRBJ2-1, with D perhaps matching TRBD2 (5 bases). Per the germline V gene, CDR1 is SGHVS and CDR2 is FNYEAQ. Between the trimmed V and J ends, which lost 5 bases and 4 bases, there was a span of 18 bases. The CDR3 sequence is 16 residues long. For the CDR3, the DNA is TGTGCCAGCAGCCACAACCCTCGCGGGCGATACAATGAGCAGTTCTTC. Amino acid sequence: CASSHNPRGRYNEQFF. Full variable domain (outside the CDR3, taken from reference TRBV7-6 and TRBJ2-1): GAGVSQSPRYKVTKRGQDVALRCDPISGHVSLYWYRQALGQGPEFLTYFNYEAQQDKSGLPNDRFSAERPEGSISTLTIQRTEQRDSAMYRCASSHNPRGRYNEQFFGPGTRLTVL.

The chain recombines TRBV6-5 with TRBJ2-5; D may be TRBD2 (7 bases). The CDR3 is 15 residues long. The V gene's germline CDR1 is MNHEY and CDR2 SVGAGI. With 5 bases removed from V and 7 bases from J, the gap between germline ends came to 20 bases. CDR3 coding DNA: TGTGCCAGCAGTAAAGGGGGGGCCTCGTTCGGGACCCAGTACTTC. This translates into CASSKGGASFGTQYF.